These T cell receptor beta chains were read from a single sample in a study of graft-versus-host responses after intestinal transplantation. No antigen is known for these receptors. Sequenced by immunoSEQ multiplex PCR; TCRdb stores in-frame clones only, minus some. This sample yields about 78,000 clones, of which around 89% are seen a single time; 4% belongs to the top ten. The sample was unstimulated CD8+ T cells sorted from spleen or lymph node cells, taken before transplant. The receptor source for this set is a human donor who was the organ donor for an intestinal transplant. CDR3s include the opening cysteine and the closing phenylalanine or tryptophan. The order of the fields is CDR3 protein, CDR3 DNA, J gene, V gene, clone size, D gene. D genes are given only for firm matches. A row's size may be missing; if present it is once, few, many or a size class.

cdr3_aa: CASSLLSSGNTIYF; cdr3_nt: TGTGCCAGCAGCTTATTGAGCTCTGGAAACACCATATATTTT; j_call: TRBJ1-3; v_call: TRBV13; clone_size: .; d_call: .
cdr3_aa: CASSSGANTEAFF; cdr3_nt: TGTGCCAGCAGCTCAGGGGCGAACACTGAAGCTTTCTTT; j_call: TRBJ1-1; v_call: TRBV27; clone_size: .; d_call: .
cdr3_aa: CASSLDWTISRSPLHF; cdr3_nt: TGTGCCAGCAGCTTGGACTGGACTATTTCGAGGTCACCCCTCCACTTT; j_call: TRBJ1-6; v_call: TRBV5-6; clone_size: .; d_call: .
cdr3_aa: CASSGGTSPSLGQYF; cdr3_nt: TGTGCCAGCAGCGGCGGGACTAGTCCCTCCCTTGGGCAGTATTTT; j_call: TRBJ2-3; v_call: TRBV13; clone_size: .; d_call: TRBD2
cdr3_aa: CASTLAGANYGYTF; cdr3_nt: TGTGCCAGCACCCTCGCGGGAGCTAACTATGGCTACACCTTC; j_call: TRBJ1-2; v_call: TRBV7-9; clone_size: .; d_call: .
cdr3_aa: CASSRSEFSAGGGETQYF; cdr3_nt: TGTGCCAGCAGCCGATCCGAGTTTAGTGCGGGGGGAGGGGAGACCCAGTACTTC; j_call: TRBJ2-5; v_call: TRBV4-2; clone_size: few; d_call: TRBD2
cdr3_aa: CASSRPPSGGGMDTQYF; cdr3_nt: TGTGCCAGCAGCCGCCCCCCTAGCGGGGGGGGTATGGATACGCAGTATTTT; j_call: TRBJ2-3; v_call: TRBV7-8; clone_size: .; d_call: TRBD2
cdr3_aa: CASSTPSLQITDTQYF; cdr3_nt: TGTGCCAGCAGCACCCCGAGCCTCCAAATCACAGATACGCAGTATTTT; j_call: TRBJ2-3; v_call: TRBV7-9; clone_size: .; d_call: .
cdr3_aa: CASSENRGLEAFF; cdr3_nt: TGTGCCAGCAGCGAAAACAGGGGGCTTGAAGCTTTCTTT; j_call: TRBJ1-1; v_call: TRBV5-4; clone_size: .; d_call: TRBD1
cdr3_aa: CASRGENTGELFF; cdr3_nt: TGCGCCAGCAGGGGAGAGAACACCGGGGAGCTGTTTTTT; j_call: TRBJ2-2; v_call: TRBV4-1; clone_size: .; d_call: .
cdr3_aa: CASSFKIPAGSSTDTQYF; cdr3_nt: TGTGCCAGCAGTTTCAAGATTCCGGCCGGGTCTAGCACAGATACGCAGTATTTT; j_call: TRBJ2-3; v_call: TRBV7-8; clone_size: .; d_call: .
cdr3_aa: CSVEFGRGSTDTQYF; cdr3_nt: TGCAGCGTTGAGTTCGGCAGGGGTAGCACAGATACGCAGTATTTT; j_call: TRBJ2-3; v_call: TRBV29-1; clone_size: .; d_call: .
cdr3_aa: CSARTVNIQYF; cdr3_nt: TGCAGTGCGAGAACAGTAAACATTCAGTACTTC; j_call: TRBJ2-4; v_call: TRBV20-1; clone_size: .; d_call: .
cdr3_aa: CSVISNRFLF; cdr3_nt: TGCAGCGTCATTAGTAACAGGTTTCTCTTT; j_call: TRBJ1-1; v_call: TRBV29-1; clone_size: once; d_call: .
cdr3_aa: CATADRSADTQYF; cdr3_nt: TGCGCCACCGCGGACAGGTCGGCGGATACGCAGTATTTT; j_call: TRBJ2-3; v_call: TRBV10-1; clone_size: .; d_call: TRBD1
cdr3_aa: CASSQVPGQVYNEQFF; cdr3_nt: TGCGCCAGCAGCCAAGTCCCGGGACAGGTCTACAATGAGCAGTTCTTC; j_call: TRBJ2-1; v_call: TRBV4-1; clone_size: .; d_call: TRBD1
cdr3_aa: CASSSIQTGLGEAFF; cdr3_nt: TGTGCCAGCAGCTCGATACAAACAGGGTTAGGTGAAGCTTTCTTT; j_call: TRBJ1-1; v_call: TRBV13; clone_size: once; d_call: .
cdr3_aa: CASTPIPQRSNQPQHF; cdr3_nt: TGTGCCAGCACCCCAATCCCTCAGAGGAGCAATCAGCCCCAGCATTTT; j_call: TRBJ1-5; v_call: TRBV2; clone_size: .; d_call: .
cdr3_aa: CASSSRGTEYRYTF; cdr3_nt: TGTGCCAGCAGCTCGAGGGGGACAGAGTATCGCTACACCTTC; j_call: TRBJ1-2; v_call: TRBV11-2; clone_size: .; d_call: TRBD1
cdr3_aa: CASSQEGGTGELFF; cdr3_nt: TGTGCCAGCAGCCAAGAAGGGGGTACCGGGGAGCTGTTTTTT; j_call: TRBJ2-2; v_call: TRBV4-2; clone_size: .; d_call: .
cdr3_aa: CASSLFGSESDEAFF; cdr3_nt: TGTGCCAGCAGCTTGTTTGGTTCGGAGTCGGATGAAGCTTTCTTT; j_call: TRBJ1-1; v_call: TRBV11-2; clone_size: .; d_call: .
cdr3_aa: CASSYSFGNEQFF; cdr3_nt: TGTGCCAGCAGTTACTCGTTCGGCAATGAGCAGTTCTTC; j_call: TRBJ2-1; v_call: TRBV6-5; clone_size: .; d_call: .
cdr3_aa: CASSPGGPIIYGYTF; cdr3_nt: TGTGCCAGCAGCCCCGGGGGGCCAATCATCTATGGCTACACCTTC; j_call: TRBJ1-2; v_call: TRBV27; clone_size: .; d_call: .